This TCR beta chain was recovered during a study of blood T cell repertoires in COVID-19. Study as a whole: Samples came from the United States, Italy and Spain, spanning acute and convalescent COVID-19. Sources were T cells, B-cell-depleted T cells, or PBMCs; the material itself was cDNA or gDNA.

In the authors' workflow: Nucleated cell counts were estimated from reference gene primer amplification. Produced via immunoSEQ multiplex PCR; TCRdb's table is partial and in-frame only. That table furnishes V, J and clone size, whereas the DNA furnished D and trimming. Among about 42,000 clones listed, around 90% were seen once. The V gene end was trimmed by 4 bases and the J gene end by 5 bases; junction bases not matched to a gene: 8. The CDR3 is 15 residues long. Per the germline V gene, CDR1 is MNHEY and CDR2 is SVGAGI. Material for sequencing was peripheral blood. The chain recombines TRBV6-5 with TRBJ2-5; TRBD1 aligns across 9 bases. The TCR originated in a man between 50 and 59 years old with active COVID-19. The CDR3 is CASSLRTGARETQYF. CDR3 nucleotides: TGTGCCAGCAGTTTACGGACAGGGGCGCGGGAGACCCAGTACTTC.